Below, 8 T cell receptor beta chains from the same sample are listed, as sequenced in a study of early T cells in non-severe SARS-CoV-2 infection. TCRdb re-called the 5' RACE reads with MiXCR, one entry per CDR3 protein. The data show 52,000 or so distinct CDR3 sequences, 9.5% to 15% seen once. The sequenced material came from whole blood. These TCRs come from an adult who was a healthcare worker with PCR-confirmed SARS-CoV-2 infection or an uninfected control (not recorded which).

This clonotype was seen a handful of times. The V and J genes are TRBV6-5 and TRBJ1-3; 7 nucleotides match TRBD1. The CDR3 covers 15 residues. Trimming removed 4 bases from V and 0 bases from J; junction bases left unmatched: 3. Germline CDR1 and CDR2: MNHEY and SVGAGI. In DNA form, the CDR3 reads TGTGCCAGCAGTTCCTACAGGGGCTCTGGAAACACCATATATTTT. Protein product: CASSSYRGSGNTIYF.

The chain is built from TRBV6-5 and TRBJ2-4; no clear D gene. CDR3 length: 11 amino acids. The germline CDR1 and CDR2 sequences are MNHEY and SVGAGI. V shed 6 bases and J shed 8 bases, with 8 bases lying between them. The CDR3 loop reads CASSQLDIQYF. The CDR3 nucleotides read TGTGCCAGCAGCCAGCTTGACATTCAGTACTTC.

The table lists this clonotype with a few counts. The J gene is TRBJ1-1, the V gene TRBV5-1; no clear D. The CDR3 runs 14 residues. V shed 0 bases and J shed 3 bases, with 9 bases lying between them. CDR1 and CDR2 (germline): SGHRS, YFSETQ. CDR3 sequence reads: CASSLVGRHTEAFF. The CDR3 DNA is TGCGCCAGCAGCTTGGTTGGACGGCACACTGAAGCTTTCTTT.

The sample holds many counts of this clonotype. The chain is built from TRBV29-1 and TRBJ1-1, with D uncertain. The CDR3 runs to 12 residues. CDR1 is SQVTM, CDR2 ANQGSEA, per germline. The germline V and J ends were trimmed by 0 bases and 1 base, with 3 bases remaining between them. This CDR3 reads CSVEDQNTEAFF. The DNA for the CDR3 is TGCAGCGTTGAAGACCAGAACACTGAAGCTTTCTTT.

The chain joins TRBV11-3 to TRBJ2-1; either TRBD1 or TRBD2 may supply D (5 bases each). Germline V gives CDR1 SGHNT, CDR2 YENEEA. This CDR3 spans 18 amino acids. Trimming shortened V by 0 bases and J by 4 bases, and 19 bases separated the two germline ends. Here the CDR3 reads CASSLDRLGVSSYNEQFF. As DNA, the CDR3 is TGTGCCAGCAGCTTAGACCGCCTGGGGGTCTCCTCGTACAATGAGCAGTTCTTC.

This clonotype was seen many times. The chain combines TRBV30 with TRBJ2-2, with D unresolved. The V and J ends lost 7 bases and 6 bases respectively, with 18 bases between them. The germline CDR1 and CDR2 sequences are GTSNPN and SVGIG (reference sequence). CDR3 length: 14 amino acids. The CDR3 region is CAYTPPTASGELFF. Here the CDR3 DNA reads TGTGCCTACACACCCCCCACAGCCTCCGGGGAGCTGTTTTTT.

There are a few counts of this clonotype. V usage is TRBV2 and J usage is TRBJ2-1, with 10 positions matching TRBD1. CDR1 is SNHLY, CDR2 FYNNEI, per germline. This CDR3 is 16 amino acids long. The V gene end was trimmed by 6 bases and the J gene end by 4 bases; junction bases not matched to a gene: 9. CDR3 nucleotide sequence: TGTGCCAGCAGGCAATCCGGGACAGGGGCATACAATGAGCAGTTCTTC. Protein sequence: CASRQSGTGAYNEQFF.

This clonotype has just a few counts. This chain connects TRBV7-8 to TRBJ2-3; possibly TRBD1 for D (6 bases). CDR1 is SGHVS and CDR2 is FQNEAQ in the germline V gene. Trimming removed 10 bases at V and 1 base at J, with 15 bases between. This CDR3 has 14 residues. The CDR3 nucleotides read TGTGCCACCAGGGGTAGTCTGGGCACAGATACGCAGTATTTT. Residues: CATRGSLGTDTQYF.